Below, 22 T cell receptor beta chains from the same sample are listed, as sequenced in a study of beta chain features in type 1 diabetes. Sequencing targeted expressed TCRB transcripts, as all isolated RNA had been reverse transcribed. Sequencing was performed with immunoSEQ multiplex PCR; in TCRdb, only in-frame clones are kept and a portion is missing. The sample yields 350,000 or so clones, 15% to 20% seen once. Input material: naive CD4+ T cells from blood. These receptor sequences come from a woman between 18 and 29 years old in good health.

In its sample, this clone was seen a few times. J is TRBJ1-1 and V is TRBV30, with 7 bases aligning to TRBD1. Germline-derived CDR1 and CDR2 are GTSNPN and SVGIG (reference sequence). The CDR3 is made up of 13 amino acids. Losses at the gene ends were 2 bases for V and 6 bases for J; bases not matched to a gene: 6. CDR3 protein: CAWSLTRGPEAFF. CDR3 coding DNA: TGTGCCTGGAGTCTTACGAGGGGGCCTGAAGCTTTCTTT. The entire variable domain, with the rest obtained from reference TRBV30 and TRBJ1-1, is as follows: SQTIHQWPATLVQPVGSPLSLECTVEGTSNPNLYWYRQAAGRGLQLLFYSVGIGQISSEVPQNLSASRPQDRQFILSSKKLLLSDSGFYLCAWSLTRGPEAFFGQGTRLTVV.

This clone was seen more than once but under ten times. This chain links TRBV30 with TRBJ2-5; 9 bases are shared with TRBD2. Losses at the gene ends were 5 bases for V and 4 bases for J; bases not matched to a gene: 11. CDR3 length equals 15 residues. CDR1 is GTSNPN, CDR2 SVGIG, per germline (reference sequence). The chain's CDR3 is CAWGAGSGGLETQYF. In DNA, the CDR3 is TGTGCCTGGGGTGCAGGTAGCGGGGGTTTAGAGACCCAGTACTTC. Complete variable domain (other parts from reference TRBV30 and TRBJ2-5): SQTIHQWPATLVQPVGSPLSLECTVEGTSNPNLYWYRQAAGRGLQLLFYSVGIGQISSEVPQNLSASRPQDRQFILSSKKLLLSDSGFYLCAWGAGSGGLETQYFGPGTRLLVL.

This clone was counted only a few times. This sequence joins TRBV5-4 and TRBJ2-5; D is undetermined. The CDR3 sequence is 13 residues long. Germline CDR1 and CDR2: SGHNT and YYREEE (reference sequence). The V gene lost 0 bases and the J gene lost 3 bases, with 6 bases spanning the gap. The CDR3 reads CASSLVAEETQYF. The CDR3 DNA reads TGTGCCAGCAGCTTGGTGGCAGAAGAGACCCAGTACTTC.

As for this clone: Additional DNA sequences in this sample encode the identical CDR3. The gene calls are TRBV30 and TRBJ2-7; TRBD1 agrees at 7 bases. Germline V CDR1 and CDR2: GTSNPN, SVGIG (reference sequence). CDR3 size: 14 residues. The junction had 5 bases not matched to a gene; V was cut back by 0 bases and J by 3 bases. CDR3 sequence (DNA): TGTGCCTGGAGTGTAGGTGGGACAGTCTACGAGCAGTACTTC. Translation: CAWSVGGTVYEQYF.

This chain uses TRBV7-9 with TRBJ2-7; tentatively, D is TRBD2 (6 bases). Trimming pared 5 bases from V and 6 bases from J, leaving 11 bases between. The CDR3 length is 12 residues. Germline CDR1 and CDR2: SEHNR and FQNEAQ (reference sequence). The CDR3 reads CASSTEGLEQYF. The CDR3 nucleotides are TGTGCCAGCAGCACGGAGGGTCTCGAGCAGTACTTC.

In this sample, this clone turned up a few times. This chain links TRBV11-2 with TRBJ1-2; 8 nucleotides agree with TRBD1. This CDR3 comprises 15 residues. The V gene's germline CDR1 is SGHAT and CDR2 FQNNGV. Trimming cost V 5 bases and J 2 bases; bases outside gene matches: 7. The CDR3 is CASSPYRTGNYGYTF. The CDR3 DNA reads as TGTGCCAGCAGCCCCTATCGGACAGGGAACTATGGCTACACCTTC.

The J gene is TRBJ2-7, the V gene TRBV30; TRBD1 is a possible D gene (5 bases). The V gene lost 5 bases and the J gene lost 3 bases, with 14 bases spanning the gap. This CDR3 comprises 13 residues. The V gene's germline CDR1 is GTSNPN and CDR2 SVGIG (reference sequence). The DNA of the CDR3 is TGTGCCTGGGCCGGGCAGGGCCTCTACGAGCAGTACTTC. Encoded protein: CAWAGQGLYEQYF.

This clone was recorded a few times. This chain connects TRBV14 to TRBJ1-6; no firm D call. The ends were cut back, 1 base at V and 8 bases at J, with 12 bases in the middle. The CDR3 is made up of 15 amino acids. Germline CDR1 is SGHDN and CDR2 is FVKESK. The CDR3 region is CASSQGTAGYSPLHF. CDR3 DNA: TGTGCCAGCAGCCAAGGAACGGCGGGATATTCACCCCTCCACTTT.

This clone was counted only a few times. The chain uses TRBV18 and TRBJ2-2; D gene unclear. V was clipped by 2 bases and J by 4 bases, with 11 bases between them. The germline gives CDR1 KGHSH, CDR2 LQKENI. The CDR3 has 15 amino acids. The CDR3 sequence: CASSPFDEATGELFF. CDR3 bases: TGTGCCAGCTCACCATTCGACGAGGCCACCGGGGAGCTGTTTTTT.

About this clone: Other DNA sequences in this sample translate to the same CDR3. This chain connects TRBV5-4 to TRBJ2-5; 7 bases match TRBD1. CDR1 SGHNT and CDR2 YYREEE come from the germline V gene (reference sequence). Trimming cost V 4 bases and J 2 bases; bases outside gene matches: 5. This CDR3 is built from 14 residues. The CDR3 DNA is TGTGCCAGCAGCCTACCGGGACAGCAAGAGACCCAGTACTTC. Translation: CASSLPGQQETQYF.

The rearrangement joins TRBV10-3 to TRBJ2-3; TRBD2 might be the D (5 bases). Trimming cost V 5 bases and J 0 bases, with 9 bases left between them. From germline, CDR1 is ENHRY and CDR2 SYGVKD. This CDR3 contains 14 residues. The CDR3: CAISPPGSTDTQYF. The CDR3 coding sequence is TGTGCCATCAGTCCCCCGGGGAGCACAGATACGCAGTATTTT.

This clone has only a few counts. This chain joins TRBV11-1 and TRBJ2-7, with 10 bases fitting TRBD1. The CDR3 covers 15 residues. Germline trimming cut 6 bases from V and 1 base from J; bases unmatched to any gene: 6. Germline CDR1 reads SGHAT; CDR2 reads FQDESV (reference sequence). In DNA form, the CDR3 reads TGTGCCAGCAGTTTTGACAGGGGGCGATCCTACGAGCAGTACTTC. Its protein product is CASSFDRGRSYEQYF. The variable domain in full, with the rest retrieved from reference TRBV11-1 and TRBJ2-7, is EAEVAQSPRYKITEKSQAVAFWCDPISGHATLYWYRQILGQGPELLVQFQDESVVDDSQLPKDRFSAERLKGVDSTLKIQPAELGDSAMYLCASSFDRGRSYEQYFGPGTRLTVT.

V is TRBV5-1 and J is TRBJ2-3; possibly TRBD1 for D (5 bases). Germline assignment: CDR1 SGHRS and CDR2 YFSETQ. V was clipped by 4 bases and J by 6 bases, with 15 bases between them. This CDR3 is built from 14 residues. CDR3 nucleotide sequence: TGCGCCAGCAGCGCCGGACAAGTAGGTGATACGCAGTATTTT. Protein sequence: CASSAGQVGDTQYF. Supplemented by reference TRBV5-1 and TRBJ2-3, the full variable domain reads KAGVTQTPRYLIKTRGQQVTLSCSPISGHRSVSWYQQTPGQGLQFLFEYFSETQRNKGNFPGRFSGRQFSNSRSEMNVSTLELGDSALYLCASSAGQVGDTQYFGPGTRLTVL.

This clone was detected a few times. V is TRBV29-1 and J is TRBJ2-5; no clear D. Germline CDR1 SQVTM, CDR2 ANQGSEA. V lost 6 bases to trimming and J lost 2 bases, with 13 bases between them. CDR3 length equals 13 residues. DNA for the CDR3: TGCAGCGTCCTCGGAACAGATCAAGAGACCCAGTACTTC. The encoded protein is CSVLGTDQETQYF.

The count of this clone is one. The V and J genes are TRBV7-9 and TRBJ2-1; D remains ambiguous. Germline CDR1 reads SEHNR; CDR2 reads FQNEAQ (reference sequence). The CDR3 runs 12 residues. V was shortened by 3 bases and J by 8 bases, with 8 bases between the two germline ends. CDR3 in DNA: TGTGCCAGCAGCTTCTGGTCGGATGAGCAGTTCTTC. Translation: CASSFWSDEQFF.

This clone turned up a few times. This chain joins TRBV5-1 and TRBJ2-1; 7 bases are shared with TRBD1. The junction had 6 bases not matched to a gene; V was cut back by 4 bases and J by 2 bases. CDR1 SGHRS and CDR2 YFSETQ come from the germline V gene. There are 15 residues in the CDR3. In DNA, the CDR3 is TGCGCCAGCAGCGCGTACAGGGGAACCTACAATGAGCAGTTCTTC. Translating it yields CASSAYRGTYNEQFF.

This clone was seen more than once but under ten times. The chain joins TRBV5-1 to TRBJ2-5, with TRBD2 matching over 8 bases. Germline-derived CDR1 and CDR2 are SGHRS and YFSETQ. This CDR3 contains 17 residues. Trimming took 2 bases from V and 5 from J; bases not matched to a gene: 14. The CDR3 protein is CASSFRPGLGAGETQYF. In nucleotides, the CDR3 is TGCGCCAGCAGCTTTAGACCGGGACTAGGAGCTGGGGAGACCCAGTACTTC. Complete variable domain (other parts from reference TRBV5-1 and TRBJ2-5): KAGVTQTPRYLIKTRGQQVTLSCSPISGHRSVSWYQQTPGQGLQFLFEYFSETQRNKGNFPGRFSGRQFSNSRSEMNVSTLELGDSALYLCASSFRPGLGAGETQYFGPGTRLLVL.

The chain has TRBV19 and TRBJ1-1; D remains unclear. V dropped 6 bases and J dropped 0 bases, with 5 bases sitting between them. CDR3 length equals 12 residues. Germline lookup yields CDR1 LNHDA and CDR2 SQIVND (reference sequence). The CDR3 bases are TGTGCCAGTAGAAGAGTGAACACTGAAGCTTTCTTT. It specifies CASRRVNTEAFF.

The rearrangement links TRBV18 to TRBJ1-3; D uncertain. The CDR3 is made up of 16 amino acids. Germline V gene sequence: CDR1 KGHSH, CDR2 LQKENI. The V end lost 4 bases, the J end lost 0 bases, and 13 bases lay between the germline ends. For the CDR3, the DNA is TGTGCCAGCTCACTTCGGACTGTTCCCTCTGGAAACACCATATATTTT. This codes for CASSLRTVPSGNTIYF.

There are a few counts of this clone. V usage is TRBV5-8 and J usage is TRBJ2-5, with 7 bases identical to TRBD1. The V gene end was trimmed by 1 base and the J gene end by 2 bases; junction bases not matched to a gene: 2. The CDR3 is 14 amino acids. In germline, CDR1 is SGHTS, CDR2 YDEGEE. The CDR3 DNA sequence: TGTGCCAGCAGCTTGAGGGGGCTACAAGAGACCCAGTACTTC. It codes for CASSLRGLQETQYF.

This clone was picked up a small number of times. The chain carries TRBV5-1 and TRBJ2-1, with D possibly being TRBD2 (6 bases). Per germline, CDR1 SGHRS and CDR2 YFSETQ. The CDR3 sequence is 16 residues long. Trimming took 3 bases from V and 2 from J, leaving 15 bases between them. Written as DNA, the CDR3 is TGCGCCAGCAGCTGGGGGGAAGCGGATACCTACAATGAGCAGTTCTTC. This codes for CASSWGEADTYNEQFF.

This clone was recorded a few times. The gene calls are TRBV2 and TRBJ1-3; TRBD1 matches at 9 bases. Germline CDR1 is SNHLY and CDR2 is FYNNEI. This CDR3 is built from 17 residues. The V gene end was trimmed by 5 bases and the J gene end by 0 bases; junction bases not matched to a gene: 8. As DNA, the CDR3 is TGTGCCAGCAGTCCGCGGACAGGGGTTGACTCTGGAAACACCATATATTTT. Translating gives CASSPRTGVDSGNTIYF.